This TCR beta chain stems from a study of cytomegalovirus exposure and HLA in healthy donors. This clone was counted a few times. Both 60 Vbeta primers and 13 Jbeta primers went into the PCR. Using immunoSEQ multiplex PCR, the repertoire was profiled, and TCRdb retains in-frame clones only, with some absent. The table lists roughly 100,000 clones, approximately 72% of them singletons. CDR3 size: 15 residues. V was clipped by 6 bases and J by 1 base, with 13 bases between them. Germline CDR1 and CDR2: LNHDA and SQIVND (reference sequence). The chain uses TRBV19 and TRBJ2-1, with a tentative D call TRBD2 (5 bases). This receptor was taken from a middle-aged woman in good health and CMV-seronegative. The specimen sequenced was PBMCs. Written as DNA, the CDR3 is TGTGCCAGTAGCAGGCGGGCAGCTTCCTACAATGAGCAGTTCTTC. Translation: CASSRRAASYNEQFF.